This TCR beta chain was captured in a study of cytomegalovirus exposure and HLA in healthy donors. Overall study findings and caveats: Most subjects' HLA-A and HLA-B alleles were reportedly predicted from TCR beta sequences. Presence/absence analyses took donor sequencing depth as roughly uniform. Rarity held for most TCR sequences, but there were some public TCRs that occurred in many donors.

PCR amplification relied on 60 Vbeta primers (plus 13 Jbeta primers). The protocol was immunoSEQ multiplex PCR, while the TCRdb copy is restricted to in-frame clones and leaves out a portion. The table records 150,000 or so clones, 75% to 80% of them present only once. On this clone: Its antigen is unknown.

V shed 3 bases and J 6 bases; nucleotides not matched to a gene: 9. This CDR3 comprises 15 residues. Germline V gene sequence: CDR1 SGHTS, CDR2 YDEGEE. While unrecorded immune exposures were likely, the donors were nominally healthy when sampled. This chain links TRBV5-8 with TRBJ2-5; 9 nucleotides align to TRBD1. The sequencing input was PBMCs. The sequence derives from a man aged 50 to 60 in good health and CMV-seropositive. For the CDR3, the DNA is TGTGCCAGCAGCTGGACGGGACAGGGTTTAAAGACCCAGTACTTC. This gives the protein CASSWTGQGLKTQYF.